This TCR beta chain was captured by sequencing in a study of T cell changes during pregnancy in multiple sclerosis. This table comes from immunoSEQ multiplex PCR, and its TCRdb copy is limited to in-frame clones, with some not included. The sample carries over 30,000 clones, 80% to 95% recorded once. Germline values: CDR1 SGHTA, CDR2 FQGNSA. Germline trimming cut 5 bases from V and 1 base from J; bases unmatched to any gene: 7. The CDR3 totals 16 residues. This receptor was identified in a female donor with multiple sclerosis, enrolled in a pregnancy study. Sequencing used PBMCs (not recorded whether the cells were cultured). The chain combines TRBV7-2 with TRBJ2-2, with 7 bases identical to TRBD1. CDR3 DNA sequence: TGTGCCAGCAGCCTGACAGGGAGTAGGAACACCGGGGAGCTGTTTTTT. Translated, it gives CASSLTGSRNTGELFF.